These 32 T cell receptor beta chains originate from one sample sequenced in a study of PD-1 blockade in classical Hodgkin lymphoma. Here immunoSEQ multiplex PCR was the method, and the copy in TCRdb shows in-frame clones only, minus some. The sample records tens of thousands of clones, over 90% being singletons. Stated time point: newly diagnosed, previously untreated cHL patient sample. Sequencing input: peripheral blood mononuclear cells (PBMCs). The receptors were sampled from a human donor with classical Hodgkin lymphoma.

This sequence joins TRBV6-5 and TRBJ1-2, with a tentative D call TRBD1 (5 bases). Deletions cut 5 bases from V and 3 bases from J, with 13 bases between. The CDR3 spans 14 residues. CDR1 MNHEY and CDR2 SVGAGI come from the germline V gene. The CDR3 spells CASSTVWGHYGYTF. The CDR3 DNA follows: TGTGCCAGCAGTACCGTGTGGGGCCACTATGGCTACACCTTC.

V gene TRBV10-3 combines with J gene TRBJ2-3, with D unclear. The V end lost 6 bases, the J end lost 1 base, and 17 bases lay between the germline ends. This CDR3 spans 16 amino acids. From germline, CDR1 is ENHRY and CDR2 SYGVKD. CDR3 sequence (DNA): TGTGCCATCAGACCCCATTTGATATGGGGCACAGATACGCAGTATTTT. This translates into CAIRPHLIWGTDTQYF.

V is TRBV5-6 and J is TRBJ2-5; D is possibly TRBD1 (5 bases). Trimming cost V 5 bases and J 2 bases, with 10 bases left between them. CDR3 size: 13 residues. Germline values: CDR1 SGHDT, CDR2 YYEEEE. CDR3 sequence reads: CASRMNRQETQYF. The DNA of the CDR3 is TGTGCCAGCAGAATGAACAGGCAAGAGACCCAGTACTTC.

CDR3 DNA sequence: TGTGCCAGCAGCCAATCTATCGGCGGATCCTACGAGCAGTACTTC. Its protein product is CASSQSIGGSYEQYF. V is TRBV16 and J is TRBJ2-7; D is ambiguous. CDR1 is KGHSY, CDR2 FQNENV, per germline. The CDR3 length is 15 residues. Trimming left V 0 bases short and J 1 base short, with 10 bases between.

This clone was picked up one time. The chain links TRBV9 to TRBJ2-3; D unresolved. The CDR3 extends over 14 amino acids. In germline, CDR1 is SGDLS, CDR2 YYNGEE. V dropped 0 bases and J dropped 0 bases, with 5 bases sitting between them. Here the CDR3 reads CASSVEGSTDTQYF. The CDR3, as DNA: TGTGCCAGCAGCGTAGAGGGCAGCACAGATACGCAGTATTTT.

This chain uses TRBV18 with TRBJ2-5, with D perhaps TRBD2 (6 bases). The CDR3 has 15 residues. V lost 4 bases, J lost 3 bases, and 15 bases lay in between. Germline lookup yields CDR1 KGHSH and CDR2 LQKENI. CDR3 sequence reads: CASSRQRGGEETQYF. DNA of the CDR3: TGTGCCAGCTCACGCCAGAGAGGAGGGGAAGAGACCCAGTACTTC.

The V call is TRBV2, the J call TRBJ2-5; D is undetermined. The CDR3 extends over 12 amino acids. V lost 3 bases, J lost 11 bases, and 13 bases lay in between. Germline V lookup: CDR1 SNHLY, CDR2 FYNNEI. Here the CDR3 reads CASSDPRLGQYF. The CDR3 DNA sequence: TGTGCCAGCAGTGATCCGAGGTTAGGACAGTACTTC.

The chain uses TRBV7-2 and TRBJ2-7; D assignment may be TRBD1 or TRBD2 (7 bases each). CDR3 length: 15 residues. Germline CDR1 SGHTA, CDR2 FQGNSA. V lost 5 bases to trimming and J lost 2 bases, with 16 bases between them. The chain's CDR3 is CASSPRGRAAYEQYF. The CDR3 nucleotides are TGTGCCAGCAGCCCCAGGGGGAGGGCCGCCTACGAGCAGTACTTC.

The chain uses TRBV12-5 and TRBJ1-4; D remains unclear. Germline CDR1 is LGHNT and CDR2 is FRNRAP. The CDR3 is 14 residues long. V was cut by 3 bases and J by 7 bases, with 12 bases left in between. The DNA for the CDR3 is TGTGCTAGTGGTTTATTAGGAATGAGTGAAAAACTGTTTTTT. The encoded protein is CASGLLGMSEKLFF.

The rearrangement joins TRBV2 to TRBJ2-3; possibly TRBD1 or TRBD2 for D (6 bases each). Trimming took 4 bases from V and 3 from J, leaving 14 bases between them. The CDR3 has 15 residues. Per the germline V gene, CDR1 is SNHLY and CDR2 is FYNNEI. As DNA, the CDR3 is TGTGCCAGCAGTGTCGACGGGGGCGGGACAGATACGCAGTATTTT. This codes for CASSVDGGGTDTQYF.

This chain connects TRBV19 to TRBJ1-2; 9 bases fit TRBD1. Per the germline V gene, CDR1 is LNHDA and CDR2 is SQIVND (reference sequence). V dropped 7 bases and J dropped 5; count of bases not matched to a gene: 5. CDR3 length: 13 amino acids. CDR3 loop: CASNSDRGYGYTF. Here the CDR3 DNA reads TGTGCCAGTAACTCGGACAGGGGTTATGGCTACACCTTC.

The gene calls are TRBV4-3 and TRBJ2-7; 8 bases match TRBD2. The ends lost 0 bases at V and 6 bases at J; junction bases unmatched: 7. The CDR3 spans 15 residues. The germline gives CDR1 LGHNA, CDR2 YSLEER. The CDR3 coding sequence is TGCGCCAGCAGCCAAGATTCCAGCGGGAGTTTCGAGCAGTACTTC. This codes for CASSQDSSGSFEQYF.

This chain joins TRBV2 and TRBJ1-1, with a weak D call TRBD1 (6 bases). CDR1 SNHLY and CDR2 FYNNEI come from the germline V gene. Between the trimmed V and J ends, which lost 6 bases and 0 bases, there was a span of 11 bases. CDR3 length: 14 residues. The CDR3 DNA sequence: TGTGCCAGCAGATTGGACAGTCTGAACACTGAAGCTTTCTTT. It translates to CASRLDSLNTEAFF.

This chain links TRBV11-2 with TRBJ2-1; 12 nucleotides match TRBD1. From germline, CDR1 is SGHAT and CDR2 FQNNGV. CDR3 length: 15 residues. Trimming took 5 bases from V and 9 from J; bases not matched to a gene: 8. The CDR3 nucleotides read TGTGCCAGCAGCCCAAGGGACAGGGGGCTCAGTGAGCAGTTCTTC. It codes for CASSPRDRGLSEQFF.

The chain joins TRBV6-6 to TRBJ1-2; tentative D call: TRBD1 (6 bases). Between the trimmed V and J ends, which lost 8 bases and 8 bases, there was a span of 24 bases. Germline V gene lookup returns CDR1 MNHNY and CDR2 SVGAGI (reference sequence). The CDR3 has 15 residues. CDR3 sequence reads: CASRRGQTHPGGYTF. In nucleotides, the CDR3 is TGTGCCAGCCGACGAGGACAGACCCACCCGGGAGGCTACACCTTC.

This chain links TRBV6-1 with TRBJ2-3, with 14 positions matching TRBD2. Germline CDR1 MNHNS, CDR2 SASEGT. The V gene end was trimmed by 4 bases and the J gene end by 2 bases; junction bases not matched to a gene: 8. The CDR3 covers 18 residues. CDR3 bases: TGTGCCAGCAGTGTTCGACTAGCGGGGGGGCGCATCACAGATACGCAGTATTTT. Translation gives CASSVRLAGGRITDTQYF.

The V and J genes are TRBV18 and TRBJ1-5, with 7 bases that match TRBD1. The V gene's germline CDR1 is KGHSH and CDR2 LQKENI. V dropped 2 bases and J dropped 3; count of bases not matched to a gene: 4. The CDR3 is made up of 15 amino acids. The CDR3 here is CASSPGQVYNQPQHF. Written as DNA, the CDR3 is TGTGCCAGCTCACCAGGACAGGTCTACAATCAGCCCCAGCATTTT.

V usage is TRBV6-5 and J usage is TRBJ2-7, with D perhaps TRBD1 (5 bases). V lost 6 bases to trimming and J lost 2 bases, with 11 bases between them. Germline CDR1 MNHEY, CDR2 SVGAGI. This CDR3 comprises 13 residues. CDR3 amino acids: CASSPQVAYEQYF. The CDR3 DNA reads as TGTGCCAGCAGCCCACAGGTTGCCTACGAGCAGTACTTC.

V usage is TRBV10-3 and J usage is TRBJ2-1; no clear D gene. Trimming shortened V by 4 bases and J by 0 bases, and 7 bases separated the two germline ends. The CDR3 covers 14 residues. Germline CDR1 is ENHRY and CDR2 is SYGVKD. CDR3 sequence reads: CAISASSSYNEQFF. The CDR3 DNA reads TGTGCCATCAGTGCGTCTAGCTCCTACAATGAGCAGTTCTTC.

Here the CDR3 reads CASSQESGQENGYTF. The CDR3 nucleotides read TGCGCCAGCAGCCAAGAATCAGGCCAGGAAAATGGCTACACCTTC. V gene TRBV4-1 combines with J gene TRBJ1-2; unclear D gene. Germline V CDR1 and CDR2: MGHRA, YSYEKL. V lost 0 bases and J lost 6, with 14 bases in between. The CDR3 is 15 amino acids.

The chain recombines TRBV30 with TRBJ2-7; unclear D gene. V gave up 2 bases and J gave up 3 bases, with 11 bases separating them. CDR1 and CDR2 from the germline V gene are GTSNPN and SVGIG (reference sequence). The CDR3 is 13 residues long. CDR3 sequence: CAWSYGTGYEQYF. Here the CDR3 DNA reads TGTGCCTGGAGTTATGGAACGGGCTACGAGCAGTACTTC. The variable domain in full, with the rest retrieved from reference TRBV30 and TRBJ2-7, is SQTIHQWPATLVQPVGSPLSLECTVEGTSNPNLYWYRQAAGRGLQLLFYSVGIGQISSEVPQNLSASRPQDRQFILSSKKLLLSDSGFYLCAWSYGTGYEQYFGPGTRLTVT.

The J gene is TRBJ1-4, the V gene TRBV18; 8 bases align to TRBD1. The trim removed 3 bases at V and 3 bases at J, leaving 3 bases unmatched. CDR1 and CDR2 (germline): KGHSH, LQKENI. The CDR3 runs 15 residues. The CDR3 here is CASSPGQGSNEKLFF. CDR3 nucleotide sequence: TGTGCCAGCTCACCTGGACAGGGTTCTAATGAAAAACTGTTTTTT.

This chain connects TRBV10-3 to TRBJ1-4; D may be TRBD1 (5 bases). CDR1 ENHRY and CDR2 SYGVKD come from the germline V gene. The germline V and J ends were trimmed by 11 bases and 0 bases, with 19 bases remaining between them. CDR3 length: 16 residues. The CDR3 region is CAVARGDGTTNEKLFF. In nucleotides, the CDR3 is TGTGCCGTCGCGCGGGGGGACGGCACAACTAATGAAAAACTGTTTTTT.

For the CDR3, the DNA is TGTGCCAGCAGCTTGGGGACAGGGGCCTACGAGCAGTACTTC. Translating gives CASSLGTGAYEQYF. The V and J genes are TRBV5-4 and TRBJ2-7, with 9 bases aligning to TRBD1. Per the germline V gene, CDR1 is SGHNT and CDR2 is YYREEE (reference sequence). V was clipped by 0 bases and J by 2 bases; unmatched bases: 0. CDR3 length: 14 amino acids. Full variable domain (outside the CDR3, taken from reference TRBV5-4 and TRBJ2-7): ETGVTQSPTHLIKTRGQQVTLRCSSQSGHNTVSWYQQALGQGPQFIFQYYREEENGRGNFPPRFSGLQFPNYSSELNVNALELDDSALYLCASSLGTGAYEQYFGPGTRLTVT.

The chain joins TRBV5-4 to TRBJ1-2, with 7 bases fitting TRBD1. The V gene's germline CDR1 is SGHNT and CDR2 YYREEE (reference sequence). Germline trimming cut 1 base from V and 1 base from J; bases unmatched to any gene: 1. CDR3 length: 14 amino acids. The CDR3 DNA follows: TGTGCCAGCAGCTTGCAGGGGGTTAACTATGGCTACACCTTC. Translation: CASSLQGVNYGYTF.

This clone came up once. The chain has TRBV7-3 and TRBJ2-3, with D unclear. The V gene lost 5 bases and the J gene lost 5 bases, with 14 bases spanning the gap. CDR3 length: 14 residues. Germline V CDR1 and CDR2: SGHTA, FQGTGA. CDR3 sequence: CASSPRAAKDTQYF. CDR3 DNA: TGTGCCAGCAGCCCCCGGGCCGCTAAAGATACGCAGTATTTT.

V and J are TRBV7-6 and TRBJ1-1; D remains ambiguous. V lost 5 bases and J 1 base, leaving 8 bases between the germline ends. In germline, CDR1 is SGHVS, CDR2 FNYEAQ. The CDR3 has 13 amino acids. CDR3 amino acids: CASSADTNTEAFF. CDR3 sequence (DNA): TGTGCCAGCAGCGCAGACACGAACACTGAAGCTTTCTTT.

This clone has only one observation. The V gene is TRBV5-1, the J gene TRBJ2-3, with a tentative D call TRBD1 (6 bases). Germline CDR1 SGHRS, CDR2 YFSETQ. V was cut by 0 bases and J by 1 base, with 12 bases left in between. The length of the CDR3 is 16 residues. The CDR3 DNA reads TGCGCCAGCAGCTTGGCCCCAGGGGCTGGCACAGATACGCAGTATTTT. Its protein product is CASSLAPGAGTDTQYF.

The V and J genes are TRBV5-1 and TRBJ1-1; D not certain. V lost 0 bases, J lost 1 base, and 10 bases lay in between. The CDR3 contains 15 residues. In germline, CDR1 is SGHRS, CDR2 YFSETQ. CDR3 in DNA: TGCGCCAGCAGCTTGGGGGAGGGAGGGAACACTGAAGCTTTCTTT. Protein: CASSLGEGGNTEAFF.

V usage is TRBV5-5 and J usage is TRBJ1-1; weak D call: TRBD1 (5 bases). CDR1 is SGHKS and CDR2 is YYEKEE in the germline V gene (reference sequence). V shed 3 bases and J shed 3 bases, with 12 bases lying between them. The CDR3 is 14 residues long. The DNA for the CDR3 is TGTGCCAGCAGCTCCTTTGGGGGGGACACTGAAGCTTTCTTT. Amino acid sequence: CASSSFGGDTEAFF.

J is TRBJ1-5 and V is TRBV19; 11 nucleotides align to TRBD1. CDR3 length: 16 residues. V lost 6 bases, J lost 5 bases, and 9 bases stayed unmatched. The germline gives CDR1 LNHDA, CDR2 SQIVND (reference sequence). CDR3 amino acids: CASSFKDRGPHQPQHF. CDR3 DNA: TGTGCCAGTAGCTTCAAGGACAGGGGGCCGCATCAGCCCCAGCATTTT.

The chain carries TRBV7-2 and TRBJ2-1; no clear D gene. CDR1 and CDR2 (germline): SGHTA, FQGNSA. This CDR3 is 11 amino acids long. V was pared by 4 bases and J by 7 bases, with 5 bases between. The CDR3 nucleotides read TGTGCCAGCAGCTGGCGGAATGAGCAGTTCTTC. This sequence encodes CASSWRNEQFF.